This record looks at one T cell receptor (beta chain) sequence and its context. Only a few counts were recorded for this clonotype. Its antigen remains unidentified. No base qualities exist here, and no much larger clone lies one base off it. Including the terminal cysteine and phenylalanine, the CDR3 comprises 14 residues. The retained sequence is limited to the CDR3, 42 bases, with the frame set at the first base. The germline V gene yields SGHVS for CDR1 and FNYEAQ for CDR2. V is shortened by 0 bases, J by 2 bases, and the region joining them spans 7 bases. The data were taken from a study of naive and memory T cell subsets (dated by TCRdb to about 2017). Study-wide context: The study applied an open-source, UMI-based TCR alpha and beta sequencing pipeline to sorted naive and memory peripheral blood T cell subsets. RNA was DNase-treated and reverse transcribed with TCR constant-region primers, mostly using SuperScript III. IgG serology results and the functional CMV T cell responses were in complete agreement. Study-wide findings and limitations: After error correction, over 90% of naive TCR sequences appeared only once, giving much steeper abundance distributions than memory subsets. A few larger clonotypes were present in naive repertoires, especially CD8 naive repertoires, and these clonotypes were possibly memory cells re-expressing CD45RA. RNA-based TCR counts may be influenced by expression changes linked to T cell activation and differentiation. In both CD4 and CD8 cells, the Gini index increased while Shannon and inverse Simpson diversity decreased from naive through CM, EM and EMRA. TCR abundance followed a power law with an exponent that was different for naive and memory subsets but consistent across the three individuals. The repertoire findings for the naive and memory subsets could not be validated, as no ground truth was available. A clonotype was defined as a single alpha or beta chain sequence rather than as a paired alpha/beta receptor.

The library was generated by UMI-ligation and nested PCR. An equimolar mix of two oligonucleotides covering both TRBC1 and TRBC2 was used as the beta constant-region primer. The ligated cDNA went through four rounds of PCR with nested alpha and beta constant-region primers together with the SP2 primer. A single-stranded oligonucleotide carrying the SP2 primer and a 12-nucleotide UMI was ligated to the 3' end of the cDNA by T4 RNA ligase 1. Incubation of the ligation reaction was carried out at 16 degrees C for roughly 18-24 hours. PCR2 was typically performed as a SYBR Green qPCR and was stopped at a predetermined threshold so that over-amplification was prevented. Agencourt AMPure XP magnetic beads were used for all purifications after the first. Libraries were quantified by Qubit and checked on a TapeStation, with a main peak expected near 650 bp. Sequencing of the pooled libraries was done on an Illumina MiSeq using v2 2x251 paired-end kits, which typically yielded roughly 0.85-2.3 million reads per sample. Each sample was pooled at 3 to 4 nM, and roughly 4.5-7% PhiX was included to help cluster recognition. Processing in the source paper ran as follows. Decombinator assigned V and J genes to Demultiplexor-processed FASTQ reads by tag matching, allowing a single base-pair mismatch. By using UMIs, Collapsinator corrected both sequencing errors and the frequency errors caused by PCR heterogeneity. CDR3Translator translated TCRs and extracted CDR3s from the conserved cysteine to the FGXG phenylalanine, flagging non-productive sequences. Gini, Shannon entropy and inverse Simpson indices were computed after subsampling the repertoires to the same number of UMI-defined TCRs. Within the linear range, a power law was fitted to clonotype abundance distributions using maximum likelihood. Similar UMI counts, unique TCR numbers and clonal distributions were obtained with the pipeline and with MIGEC on one naive CD8 sample. One analysis removed from the naive repertoire any naive TCRs that were also present in any memory subset from the same donor. Repertoires were searched for some 7,000 CMV-associated CDR3 sequences compiled from VDJdb and a published dataset. Through fastp at Q25 and MiXCR, TCRdb rebuilt clones from the public reads, retaining in-frame beta chains. Rows matching on CDR3 protein sequence are summarized as one entry with the most common DNA and genes. Clone size and V and J calls follow TCRdb, not the original study. The sample table contains under 150,000 distinct CDR3 sequences; only one count was recorded for 15% to 25% of them. Jointly, the top ten make up roughly 0.68% of the sample.

From the second PCR step on, the TCR alpha and beta chain libraries were amplified in separate reactions. To determine each donor's CMV status, fresh PBMCs were stimulated overnight with CMV viral lysate, and IFNgamma production from CD4+ T cells was then assessed. Miltenyi beads were used first to positively select CD4 T cells, and CD8 T cells were then positively selected from the CD4-negative fraction. After staining for CD3, CD4, CD8, CD45RA, CD27 and a live/dead dye, cells were sorted on a BD Aria II into four subsets based on CD45RA and CD27. Blood came from a few healthy volunteers, each fractionated into CD4 and CD8 T cells and then into four differentiation subsets. About 0.13 L of peripheral blood was collected from each donor, and PBMC were isolated from the blood using Ficoll-Paque PLUS density-gradient centrifugation. Sorted cells were lysed in RLT buffer, after which RNA was extracted using a Qiagen RNeasy kit and stored at -80 degrees C.

The chain is made from TRBV7-6 and TRBJ2-5, with the D segment identity uncertain. The sequenced material came from naive CD8+ T cells from blood. The cell subset or site label here, explained by the study, means: naive T cells, CD45RA high CD27+. The sequence derives from a human donor in good health. The DNA is TGTGCCAGCAGCTTAGCGGTGGGTCAAGAGACCCAGTACTTC. Translated, it gives CASSLAVGQETQYF.